Presented here are 30 T cell receptor beta chains from one specimen sequenced in a study of T cell changes during pregnancy in multiple sclerosis. Clones were read by immunoSEQ multiplex PCR, and TCRdb kept only the in-frame ones, dropping some. The sample includes about 20,000 clones, more than 85% of them seen just once. The sequencing used CD8+ T cells from peripheral blood mononuclear cells, collected after pregnancy. Receptors originate from a female donor in good health, enrolled as a control in a pregnancy study.

This sequence joins TRBV19 and TRBJ2-7, with 13 bases aligning to TRBD2. CDR3 length equals 16 residues. Germline CDR1 is LNHDA and CDR2 is SQIVND (reference sequence). Germline trimming cut 4 bases from V and 0 bases from J; bases unmatched to any gene: 3. The CDR3 DNA follows: TGTGCCAGTAGTAACGGACTAGCGGGGGACTCCTACGAGCAGTACTTC. Residues: CASSNGLAGDSYEQYF. Variable domain in full (rest from reference TRBV19 and TRBJ2-7): DGGITQSPKYLFRKEGQNVTLSCEQNLNHDAMYWYRQDPGQGLRLIYYSQIVNDFQKGDIAEGYSVSREKKESFPLTVTSAQKNPTAFYLCASSNGLAGDSYEQYFGPGTRLTVT.

V gene TRBV5-4 combines with J gene TRBJ1-1, with TRBD1 matching 9 bases. The junction had 6 bases not matched to a gene; V was cut back by 6 bases and J by 3 bases. Germline-derived CDR1 and CDR2 are SGHNT and YYREEE (reference sequence). This CDR3 contains 14 residues. The DNA for the CDR3 is TGTGCCAGCACCCCGGGACAGGGTGACACTGAAGCTTTCTTT. Translated: CASTPGQGDTEAFF.

The V gene is TRBV2, the J gene TRBJ2-5; D perhaps matches TRBD1 (6 bases). V lost 7 bases, J lost 5 bases, and 17 bases lay in between. CDR3 size: 14 residues. Germline lookup yields CDR1 SNHLY and CDR2 FYNNEI. The CDR3 DNA sequence: TGTGCCAGCACGGGAACAGGGTCGGGGGAGACCCAGTACTTC. Translating it yields CASTGTGSGETQYF.

The chain recombines TRBV25-1 with TRBJ1-1; D uncertain. V lost 4 bases and J 5 bases, leaving 14 bases between the germline ends. There are 14 residues in the CDR3. In germline, CDR1 is MGHDK, CDR2 SYGVNS. In DNA form, the CDR3 reads TGTGCCAGCAGTGGCCCTTCCTATGGTACTGAAGCTTTCTTT. Translation gives CASSGPSYGTEAFF.

V gene TRBV27 combines with J gene TRBJ2-3, with 10 bases that match TRBD2. The CDR3 covers 16 residues. After removal of 1 base from V and 6 bases from J, the junction contained 7 bases not matched to a gene. Germline V lookup: CDR1 MNHEY, CDR2 SMNVEV (reference sequence). The CDR3 nucleotides read TGTGCCAGCAGTTTATACAGCGGGGGGGGCCCGGATACGCAGTATTTT. It encodes CASSLYSGGGPDTQYF.

This chain joins TRBV28 and TRBJ2-7; a possible D gene is TRBD2 (6 bases). With 6 bases removed from V and 5 bases from J, the gap between germline ends came to 11 bases. Germline CDR1 and CDR2: MDHEN and SYDVKM. The CDR3 sequence is 12 residues long. CDR3 sequence (DNA): TGTGCCAGCAGCCCTTTAGCGGACGAGCAGTACTTC. It yields the protein CASSPLADEQYF.

The V call is TRBV18, the J call TRBJ2-1; TRBD1 matches 12 bases. Germline CDR1 and CDR2: KGHSH and LQKENI. This CDR3 is built from 14 residues. V lost 8 bases to trimming and J lost 7 bases; unmatched junction nucleotides: 6. The CDR3 here is CASQGQGAWNEQFF. DNA for the CDR3: TGTGCCAGCCAGGGACAGGGGGCTTGGAATGAGCAGTTCTTC.

V and J are TRBV27 and TRBJ1-1, with TRBD1 matching 8 bases. V shed 0 bases, J shed 8 bases, and the junction held 2 bases outside the gene matches. The CDR3 has 13 amino acids. Per the germline V gene, CDR1 is MNHEY and CDR2 is SMNVEV (reference sequence). The CDR3 DNA follows: TGTGCCAGCAGTTTATCGCGGACAGGGGAAGCTTTCTTT. It encodes CASSLSRTGEAFF.

This clone was picked up one time. The J gene is TRBJ2-3, the V gene TRBV13; D is ambiguous. The CDR3 totals 14 residues. Germline CDR1 is PRHDT and CDR2 is FYEKMQ (reference sequence). Trimming left V 5 bases short and J 4 bases short, with 13 bases between. CDR3 in DNA: TGTGCCAGCAGCGAAAGAACCCAGGCAGATACGCAGTATTTT. This encodes CASSERTQADTQYF.

This clone was recorded a few times. This rearrangement joins TRBV5-1 to TRBJ1-2; maybe TRBD1 (6 bases). The CDR3 length is 11 residues. The V end was cut by 6 bases, the J end by 11 bases, with 14 bases between. Germline-derived CDR1 and CDR2 are SGHRS and YFSETQ. The CDR3: CASTTDSGYTF. The CDR3 DNA sequence: TGCGCCAGCACGACGGACAGTGGTTACACCTTC.

V is TRBV6-5 and J is TRBJ1-2; D might be TRBD1 (5 bases). Germline lookup yields CDR1 MNHEY and CDR2 SVGAGI. The CDR3 spans 12 residues. With 5 bases removed from V and 4 bases from J, the gap between germline ends came to 8 bases. CDR3 loop: CASSGQGYGYTF. DNA for the CDR3: TGTGCCAGCAGTGGGCAGGGCTATGGCTACACCTTC.

The chain combines TRBV7-9 with TRBJ1-2, with TRBD1 matching over 10 bases. The CDR3 loop spans 15 amino acids. Trimming at V came to 1 base and at J to 7 bases, leaving 6 bases not matched to a gene. From germline, CDR1 is SEHNR and CDR2 FQNEAQ (reference sequence). The CDR3 region is CASSLGQGASLGYTF. CDR3 sequence (DNA): TGTGCCAGCAGCTTAGGACAGGGGGCCTCCCTTGGCTACACCTTC. Based on the CDR3 plus reference TRBV7-9 and TRBJ1-2, the full variable domain is DTGVSQNPRHKITKRGQNVTFRCDPISEHNRLYWYRQTLGQGPEFLTYFQNEAQLEKSRLLSDRFSAERPKGSFSTLEIQRTEQGDSAMYLCASSLGQGASLGYTFGSGTRLTVV.

The V and J genes are TRBV9 and TRBJ1-2, with 7 bases lining up with TRBD1. From germline, CDR1 is SGDLS and CDR2 YYNGEE. This CDR3 is built from 12 residues. Trimming took 6 bases from V and 6 from J; bases not matched to a gene: 5. The CDR3 region is CASNDRVHGYTF. The CDR3 DNA is TGTGCCAGCAACGACAGGGTCCATGGCTACACCTTC.

This chain uses TRBV12-2 with TRBJ1-1. TRBV12-2 is noted as a pseudogene. The CDR3 has 14 amino acids. The DNA for the CDR3 is TGTGCAAGTCGCTTAGGTCGGGGTAACACTGAAGCTTTCTTT. Residues: CASRLGRGNTEAFF.

This chain uses TRBV6-5 with TRBJ1-4, with 10 positions matching TRBD1. The CDR3 length is 16 residues. V lost 4 bases and J lost 7; bases outside the gene matches: 9. In germline, CDR1 is MNHEY, CDR2 SVGAGI. The CDR3 is CASSSSRQGAREKLFF. For the CDR3, the DNA is TGTGCCAGCAGTTCTTCCCGACAGGGGGCCCGTGAAAAACTGTTTTTT.

The J gene is TRBJ2-2, the V gene TRBV9; D is ambiguous. Trimming left V 2 bases short and J 3 bases short, with 5 bases between. The length of the CDR3 is 13 residues. Germline-derived CDR1 and CDR2 are SGDLS and YYNGEE. In nucleotides, the CDR3 is TGTGCCAGCAGCGTGTCGGACACCGGGGAGCTGTTTTTT. Its translation: CASSVSDTGELFF.

The V call is TRBV13, the J call TRBJ2-4; D remains ambiguous. Trimming left V 0 bases short and J 7 bases short, with 7 bases between. Germline lookup yields CDR1 PRHDT and CDR2 FYEKMQ (reference sequence). The CDR3 runs to 13 residues. The DNA for the CDR3 is TGTGCCAGCAGCTTAGGCCGAGAGAACATTCAGTACTTC. Residues: CASSLGRENIQYF.

CDR3 in amino acids: CASSIGQAYEQYF. CDR3 coding DNA: TGTGCCAGCAGCATAGGACAGGCCTACGAGCAGTACTTC. The rearrangement uses TRBV2 and TRBJ2-7; 7 bases match TRBD1. V was pared by 6 bases and J by 2 bases, with 4 bases of the junction left unmatched. Germline V gene data show CDR1 as SNHLY and CDR2 as FYNNEI. The CDR3 extends over 13 amino acids.

V gene TRBV27 combines with J gene TRBJ2-2, with D unresolved. The V gene lost 6 bases and the J gene lost 6 bases, with 8 bases spanning the gap. The CDR3 extends over 12 amino acids. CDR1 is MNHEY and CDR2 is SMNVEV in the germline V gene (reference sequence). This CDR3 reads CASSLGSGELFF. CDR3 bases: TGTGCCAGCAGCCTAGGTTCCGGGGAGCTGTTTTTT.

V and J are TRBV5-4 and TRBJ2-5, with D possibly TRBD2 on 5 matching bases. This CDR3 is built from 16 residues. Germline-derived CDR1 and CDR2 are SGHNT and YYREEE (reference sequence). Trimming cost V 4 bases and J 2 bases, with 18 bases left between them. DNA of the CDR3: TGTGCCAGCAGCCCCTGGGCGGGCCTGCATCAAGAGACCCAGTACTTC. This encodes CASSPWAGLHQETQYF.

This chain connects TRBV10-3 to TRBJ2-7; a possible D gene is TRBD2 (6 bases). The germline V and J ends were trimmed by 4 bases and 5 bases, with 12 bases remaining between them. CDR1 and CDR2 from the germline V gene are ENHRY and SYGVKD. CDR3 size: 13 residues. CDR3 protein: CAISGGGADEQYF. The CDR3 nucleotides read TGTGCCATCAGTGGCGGCGGGGCTGACGAGCAGTACTTC.

V usage is TRBV25-1 and J usage is TRBJ2-7; TRBD2 matches 9 bases. Germline V gene data show CDR1 as MGHDK and CDR2 as SYGVNS. This CDR3 has 15 amino acids. Trimming at V came to 3 bases and at J to 2 bases, leaving 5 bases not matched to a gene. The CDR3 DNA reads TGTGCCAGCAGTGACCGACTAGCGGAAACCTACGAGCAGTACTTC. Translation gives CASSDRLAETYEQYF.

J is TRBJ2-7 and V is TRBV4-3, with a weak D call TRBD1 (6 bases). Germline-derived CDR1 and CDR2 are LGHNA and YSLEER. This CDR3 contains 13 residues. V dropped 0 bases and J dropped 3 bases, with 6 bases sitting between them. CDR3 sequence (DNA): TGCGCCAGCAGCCAAGACAGGGGCTACGAGCAGTACTTC. It encodes CASSQDRGYEQYF.

The CDR3 protein is CASSQSGFGYTF. The CDR3, as DNA: TGTGCCAGCAGTCAATCAGGGTTCGGCTACACCTTC. V and J are TRBV27 and TRBJ1-2; TRBD1 might be the D (5 bases). The CDR3 runs 12 residues. Trimming stripped 5 bases from V and 8 bases from J, with 12 bases between. Germline assignment: CDR1 MNHEY and CDR2 SMNVEV (reference sequence).

The genes are TRBV2 and TRBJ2-7, with TRBD2 matching over 11 bases. Looked up from germline, CDR1 is SNHLY and CDR2 is FYNNEI. The J segment lost 5 bases and the V segment lost 8 bases, leaving 8 bases of the junction unmatched. The CDR3 is made up of 14 amino acids. This CDR3 reads CASFTSGRPHEQYF. CDR3 nucleotide sequence: TGTGCCAGCTTTACTAGCGGGAGACCCCACGAGCAGTACTTC.

The chain joins TRBV6-4 to TRBJ2-1; 11 bases are a match to TRBD2. The CDR3 covers 14 residues. Trimming removed 4 bases from V and 8 bases from J; junction bases left unmatched: 4. Per the germline V gene, CDR1 is MRHNA and CDR2 is SNTAGT. The CDR3 DNA sequence: TGTGCCAGCAGTGTCGGACTAGCGGGCGATGAGCAGTTCTTC. Residues: CASSVGLAGDEQFF.

The chain is built from TRBV27 and TRBJ2-2, with TRBD1 matching over 9 bases. Germline loops: CDR1 MNHEY, CDR2 SMNVEV (reference sequence). The ends lost 2 bases at V and 6 bases at J; junction bases unmatched: 4. The CDR3 has 15 amino acids. The chain's CDR3 is CASSLPRTGAGELFF. CDR3 sequence (DNA): TGTGCCAGCAGTTTACCTCGGACAGGGGCCGGGGAGCTGTTTTTT.

CDR3 sequence (DNA): TGCGCCAGCAGCGCAGCTAGCGGGAGTTCCTACGAGCAGTACTTC. Its protein product is CASSAASGSSYEQYF. The rearrangement uses TRBV4-1 and TRBJ2-7; TRBD2 agrees at 10 bases. Germline CDR1 reads MGHRA; CDR2 reads YSYEKL. The CDR3 contains 15 residues. Trimming took 5 bases from V and 1 from J; bases not matched to a gene: 5.

The chain couples TRBV5-5 to TRBJ1-2, with D unresolved. Germline-derived CDR1 and CDR2 are SGHKS and YYEKEE (reference sequence). Trimming shortened V by 0 bases and J by 1 base, and 4 bases separated the two germline ends. CDR3 size: 13 residues. The CDR3 coding sequence is TGTGCCAGCAGCTTGGGACTTAACTATGGCTACACCTTC. This translates into CASSLGLNYGYTF.

The chain links TRBV14 to TRBJ2-3; 10 bases match TRBD1. This CDR3 is 15 amino acids long. V was clipped by 4 bases and J by 3 bases; unmatched bases: 4. Per the germline V gene, CDR1 is SGHDN and CDR2 is FVKESK. CDR3 DNA sequence: TGTGCCAGCAGCCTCCGGGACAGGGGTACAGATACGCAGTATTTT. Amino acid sequence: CASSLRDRGTDTQYF.